The 3 T cell receptor beta chains below all came from one sample that was sequenced in a study of T-cell reconstitution after alpha-beta-depleted transplantation in children. Unique molecular identifiers featured in how the TCRbeta library was prepared. TCRdb re-called the PCR reads with MiXCR, one entry per CDR3 protein. This sample has roughly 790,000 distinct CDR3 sequences, with approximately 15% found just once. The sequencing here drew on PBMCs, mostly from graft donor cells, taken 360 days after TCRalphabeta/CD19-depleted stem cell transplant. These receptors came from a male patient between 10 and 17 years old who had a stem cell transplant for acute lymphoblastic leukemia, so the T cells may come from the graft donor.

The chain has TRBV18 and TRBJ2-7, with D possibly TRBD1 on 5 matching bases. The V gene lost 9 bases and the J gene lost 0 bases, with 15 bases spanning the gap. Germline V lookup: CDR1 KGHSH, CDR2 LQKENI. The CDR3 is 14 residues long. CDR3 bases: TGTGCCAGTTTCACAGGCTTAAGCTCCTACGAGCAGTACTTC. It specifies CASFTGLSSYEQYF.

This clonotype occurred a few times. V and J are TRBV29-1 and TRBJ2-3; the D gene is possibly TRBD1 (6 bases). Per the germline V gene, CDR1 is SQVTM and CDR2 is ANQGSEA. Trimming removed 7 bases at V and 2 bases at J, with 10 bases between. The CDR3 runs to 12 residues. CDR3 loop: CSAGQITDTQYF. In nucleotides, the CDR3 is TGCAGCGCTGGACAGATCACAGATACGCAGTATTTT.

CDR3 nucleotides: TGTGCCATCAGTGCCGGGACAGCAACGGGCTACGAGCAGTACTTC. Residues: CAISAGTATGYEQYF. J is TRBJ2-7 and V is TRBV10-3; 7 nucleotides align to TRBD1. CDR1 and CDR2 from the germline V gene are ENHRY and SYGVKD. With V trimmed by 4 bases and J by 3 bases, 9 bases remained unmatched. The CDR3 sequence is 15 residues long.